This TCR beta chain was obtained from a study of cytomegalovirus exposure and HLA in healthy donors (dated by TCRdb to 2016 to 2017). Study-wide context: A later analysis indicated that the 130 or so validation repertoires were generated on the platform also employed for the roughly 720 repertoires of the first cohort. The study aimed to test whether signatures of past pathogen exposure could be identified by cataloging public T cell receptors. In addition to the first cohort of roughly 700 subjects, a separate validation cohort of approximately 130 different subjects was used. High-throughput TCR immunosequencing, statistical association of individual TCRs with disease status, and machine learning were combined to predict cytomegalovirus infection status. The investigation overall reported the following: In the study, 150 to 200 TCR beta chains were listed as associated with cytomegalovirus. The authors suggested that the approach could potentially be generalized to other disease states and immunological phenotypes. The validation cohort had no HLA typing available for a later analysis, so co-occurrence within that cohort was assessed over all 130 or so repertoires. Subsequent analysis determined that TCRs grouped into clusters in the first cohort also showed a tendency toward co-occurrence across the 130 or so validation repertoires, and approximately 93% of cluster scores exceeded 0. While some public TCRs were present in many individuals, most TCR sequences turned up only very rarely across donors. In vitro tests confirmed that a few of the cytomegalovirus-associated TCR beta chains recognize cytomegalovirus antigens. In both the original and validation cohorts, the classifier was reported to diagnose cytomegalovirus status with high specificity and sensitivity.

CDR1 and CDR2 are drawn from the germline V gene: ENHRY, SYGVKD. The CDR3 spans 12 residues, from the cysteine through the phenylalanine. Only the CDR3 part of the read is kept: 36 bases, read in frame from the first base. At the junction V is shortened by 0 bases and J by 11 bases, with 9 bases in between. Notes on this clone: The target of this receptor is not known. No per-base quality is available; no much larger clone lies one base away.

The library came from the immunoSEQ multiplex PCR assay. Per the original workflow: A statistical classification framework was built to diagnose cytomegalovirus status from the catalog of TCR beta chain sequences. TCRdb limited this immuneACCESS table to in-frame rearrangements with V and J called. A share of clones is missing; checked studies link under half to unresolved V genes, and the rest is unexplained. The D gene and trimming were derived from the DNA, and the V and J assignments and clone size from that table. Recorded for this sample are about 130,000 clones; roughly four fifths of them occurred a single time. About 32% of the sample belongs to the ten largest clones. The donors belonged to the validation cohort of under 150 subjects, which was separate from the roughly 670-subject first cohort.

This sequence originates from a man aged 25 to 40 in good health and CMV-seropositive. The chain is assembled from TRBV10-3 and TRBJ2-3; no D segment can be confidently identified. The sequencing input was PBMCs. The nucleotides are TGTGCCATCAGTGAGTCGAGAGGCCTGCAGTATTTT. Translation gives CAISESRGLQYF.